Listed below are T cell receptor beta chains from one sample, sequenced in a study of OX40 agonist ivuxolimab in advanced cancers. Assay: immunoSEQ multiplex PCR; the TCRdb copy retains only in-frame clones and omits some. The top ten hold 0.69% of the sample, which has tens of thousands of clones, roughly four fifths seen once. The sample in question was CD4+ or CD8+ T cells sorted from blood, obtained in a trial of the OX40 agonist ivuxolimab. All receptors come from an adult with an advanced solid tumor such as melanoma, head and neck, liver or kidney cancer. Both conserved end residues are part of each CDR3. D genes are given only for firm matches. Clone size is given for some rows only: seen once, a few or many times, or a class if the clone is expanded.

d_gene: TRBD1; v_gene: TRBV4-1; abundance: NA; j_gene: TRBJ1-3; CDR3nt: TGCGCCAGCAGCCAAGCAGGGACAGGGTTTGGAAACACCATATATTTT; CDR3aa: CASSQAGTGFGNTIYF
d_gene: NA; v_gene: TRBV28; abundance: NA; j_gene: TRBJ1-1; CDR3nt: TGTGCCAGCAGCCGGGGGGGGCTCACTGAAGCTTTCTTT; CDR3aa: CASSRGGLTEAFF
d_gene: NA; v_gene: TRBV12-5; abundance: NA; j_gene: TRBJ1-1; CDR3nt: TGTGCTAGTGGTTTGGTACTATCCAGGGTATCCACTGAAGCTTTCTTT; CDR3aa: CASGLVLSRVSTEAFF
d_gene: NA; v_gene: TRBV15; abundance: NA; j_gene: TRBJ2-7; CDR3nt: TGTGCCACCAGCAGAGATGAGAGGGGCCCCTACGAGCAGTACTTC; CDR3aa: CATSRDERGPYEQYF
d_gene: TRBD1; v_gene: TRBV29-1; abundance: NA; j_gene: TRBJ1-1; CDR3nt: TGCAGCGTAAGGACAGGGGGGAACACTGAAGCTTTCTTT; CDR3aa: CSVRTGGNTEAFF
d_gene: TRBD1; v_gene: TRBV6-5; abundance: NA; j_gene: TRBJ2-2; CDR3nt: TGTGCCAGCAGTTTGGGACAGGGTGCGAACACCGGGGAGCTGTTTTTT; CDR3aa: CASSLGQGANTGELFF
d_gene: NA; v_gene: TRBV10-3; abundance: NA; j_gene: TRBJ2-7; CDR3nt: TGTGCCATCAGACAGGATTCCTACGAGCAGTACTTC; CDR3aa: CAIRQDSYEQYF
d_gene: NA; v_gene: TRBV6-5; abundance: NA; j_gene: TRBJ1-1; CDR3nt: TGTGCCAGCAGTTACTATCTTTCAGGCAGCCGTACTGAAGCTTTCTTT; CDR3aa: CASSYYLSGSRTEAFF
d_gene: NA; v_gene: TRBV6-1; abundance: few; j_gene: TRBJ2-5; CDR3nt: TGTGCCAGCATAAGGGGTAGAGGGGAGACCCAGTACTTC; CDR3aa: CASIRGRGETQYF
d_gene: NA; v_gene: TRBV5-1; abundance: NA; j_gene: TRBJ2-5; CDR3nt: TGCGCCAGCAGCTACCCCGGGAGACAAGAGACCCAGTACTTC; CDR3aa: CASSYPGRQETQYF
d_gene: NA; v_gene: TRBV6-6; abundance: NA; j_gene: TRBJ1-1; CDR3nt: TGTGCCAGCAGTCTTGGGGCAGGGAACACTGAAGCTTTCTTT; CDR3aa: CASSLGAGNTEAFF
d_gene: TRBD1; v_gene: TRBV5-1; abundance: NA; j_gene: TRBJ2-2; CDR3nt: TGCGCCAGCAGCTTCGACAGGGGATACACCGGGGAGCTGTTTTTT; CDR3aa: CASSFDRGYTGELFF
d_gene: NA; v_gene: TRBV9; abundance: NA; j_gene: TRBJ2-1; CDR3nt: TGTGCCAGCGGCCCCCTAGCATCCCCCTACAATGAGCAGTTCTTC; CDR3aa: CASGPLASPYNEQFF
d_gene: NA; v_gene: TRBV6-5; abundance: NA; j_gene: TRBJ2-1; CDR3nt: TGTGCCAGCACCCATAGGGGGGAACCGAACAATGAGCAGTTCTTC; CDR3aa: CASTHRGEPNNEQFF
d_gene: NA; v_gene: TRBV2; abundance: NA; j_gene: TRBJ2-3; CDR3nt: TGTGCCAGCAGATTAGATCAGGGTAGTGCAGATACGCAGTATTTT; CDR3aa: CASRLDQGSADTQYF
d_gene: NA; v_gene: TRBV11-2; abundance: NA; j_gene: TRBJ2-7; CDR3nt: TGTGCCAGCAGCTTAGAATCGGGAACTTGGGAGCAGTACTTC; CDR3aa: CASSLESGTWEQYF
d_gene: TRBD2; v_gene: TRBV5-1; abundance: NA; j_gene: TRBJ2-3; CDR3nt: TGCGCCAGCAGCTTGTCTGGCGGGGGGGTAAGGGATACGCAGTATTTT; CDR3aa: CASSLSGGGVRDTQYF
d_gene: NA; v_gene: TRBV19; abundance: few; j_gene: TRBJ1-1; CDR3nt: TGTGCCAGTACCATCCGGGGGGCCCGCAGATTGGGCACTGAAGCTTTCTTT; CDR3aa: CASTIRGARRLGTEAFF
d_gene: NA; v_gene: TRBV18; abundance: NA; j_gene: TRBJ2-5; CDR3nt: TGTGCCAGCTCACCCCCGGGGGAGCGGCAAGAGACCCAGTACTTC; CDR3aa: CASSPPGERQETQYF
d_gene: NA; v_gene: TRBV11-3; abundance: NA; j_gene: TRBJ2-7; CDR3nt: TGTGCCAGCAGCTTTGACACCTACTCCTACGAGCAGTACTTC; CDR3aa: CASSFDTYSYEQYF
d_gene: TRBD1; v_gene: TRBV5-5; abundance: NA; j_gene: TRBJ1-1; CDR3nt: TGTGCCAGCAGCTCGGGACAGGGAGAGAACACTGAAGCTTTCTTT; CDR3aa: CASSSGQGENTEAFF
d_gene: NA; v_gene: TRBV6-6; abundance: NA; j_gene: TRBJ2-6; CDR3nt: TGTGCCAGCAGTTACCCAGGGAAAAGTGGGGCCAACGTCCTGACTTTC; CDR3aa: CASSYPGKSGANVLTF
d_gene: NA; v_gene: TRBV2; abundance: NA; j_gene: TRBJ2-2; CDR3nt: TGTGCCAGCAGTGGTTTAGGGAACACCGGGGAGCTGTTTTTT; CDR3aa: CASSGLGNTGELFF
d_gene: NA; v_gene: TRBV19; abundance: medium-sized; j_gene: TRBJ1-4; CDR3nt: TGTGCCAGTAGTTTGGGAGAAGGGGTTCAGGAAAAACTGTTTTTT; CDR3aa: CASSLGEGVQEKLFF
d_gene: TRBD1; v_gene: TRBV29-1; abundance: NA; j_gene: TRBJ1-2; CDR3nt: TGCAGCGTCGAGGGGGCCGGGGGGAGTTGGGGCTACACCTTC; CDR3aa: CSVEGAGGSWGYTF
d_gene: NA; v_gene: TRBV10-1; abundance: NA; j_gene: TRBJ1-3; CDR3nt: TGCGCCAGCAGCCCCAGGACGGATAGAAACACCATATATTTT; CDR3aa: CASSPRTDRNTIYF
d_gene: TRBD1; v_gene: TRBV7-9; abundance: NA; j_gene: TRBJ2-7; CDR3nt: TGTGCCAGCAGCTTAGCCAGGGGGACAGGCTCCTACGAGCAGTACTTC; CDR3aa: CASSLARGTGSYEQYF